This T cell receptor (beta chain) was found in a study of cytotoxic CD8 clonotypes in ibrutinib-treated CLL. Study context: Approximately ten relapsed/refractory, around 14 treatment-naive; under 18 IGHV unmutated.

CDR1 is MNHNY and CDR2 is SVGAGI in the germline V gene (reference sequence). The trim removed 6 bases at V and 2 bases at J, leaving 5 bases unmatched. The CDR3 sequence is 14 residues long. Study results and caveats: Baseline levels were approached again at progression, after clonality had risen at ibrutinib response.

A remark on this clone: The antigen remains unidentified.

Produced via immunoSEQ multiplex PCR; TCRdb's table is partial and in-frame only. The data show more than 75,000 clones, more than 70% seen once. The sequences come from PBMCs, collected after 24 months of ibrutinib treatment. This sequence originates from a human donor with chronic lymphocytic leukemia. The chain employs TRBV6-6 and TRBJ2-3, with 7 bases matching TRBD1. The CDR3 spells CASSRDSNTDTQYF. The CDR3 DNA reads as TGTGCCAGCAGCCGGGACAGTAACACAGATACGCAGTATTTT.